These T cell receptor beta chains were read from a single sample in a study of memory CD4+ T cells and cytomegalovirus serostatus. Repertoires were generated with immunoSEQ multiplex PCR, while TCRdb's copy carries only in-frame clones and drops some. Altogether around 88,000 clones are present, 75% to 85% being singletons, with the ten largest covering less than 4.5%. Sequencing used memory CD4+ T cells from blood. Receptor source: an adult in good health and CMV-seropositive. Each CDR3 is given with its conserved first and last residue. Fields, in order: D gene, clone size, J gene, CDR3 length, V gene, CDR3 DNA, CDR3 protein. D genes are given only for firm matches. Clone size is not always given. Where it is, it says once, few, many or a class for expanded clones.

>.|.|TRBJ1-1|13|TRBV6-1
TGTGCCAGCAGTGAAATGGTAAACACTGAAGCTTTCTTT
CASSEMVNTEAFF
>.|.|TRBJ2-2|15|TRBV5-1
TGCGCCAGCAGCCTGGAGGACAGCCACACCGGGGAGCTGTTTTTT
CASSLEDSHTGELFF
>.|once|TRBJ2-1|12|TRBV7-9
TGTGCCAGCAGCTTAGTGAGCGATGAGCAGTTCTTC
CASSLVSDEQFF
>TRBD2|.|TRBJ2-7|15|TRBV11-1
TGTGCCAGCAGCTTATTGGCTAGCGGGAGGTACGAGCAGTACTTC
CASSLLASGRYEQYF
>TRBD1|.|TRBJ1-5|12|TRBV28
TGTGCCAGCAGTCAGGGGGCAAAGCCCCAGCATTTT
CASSQGAKPQHF
>.|.|TRBJ1-1|13|TRBV19
TGTGCCAGTAGTCTACGACCGACCACTGAAGCTTTCTTT
CASSLRPTTEAFF
>.|.|TRBJ2-3|14|TRBV7-2
TGTGCCAGCAGCCACATTCGGGGAGGAGATACGCAGTATTTT
CASSHIRGGDTQYF
>.|.|TRBJ2-1|11|TRBV14
TGTGCCAGCAGCCAATGGGGGCGTCAGTTCTTC
CASSQWGRQFF
>TRBD2|.|TRBJ2-3|15|TRBV4-3
TGCGCCAGCAGCCCCCTAGCGGGAGTGGGAGATACGCAGTATTTT
CASSPLAGVGDTQYF
>.|.|TRBJ1-5|13|TRBV9
TGTGCCAGCAGCGTAGGGCCCCAACAGCCCCAGCATTTT
CASSVGPQQPQHF
>.|few|TRBJ2-7|12|TRBV7-9
TGTGCCAGCAGCCCCGAGGCGTACGAGCAGTACTTC
CASSPEAYEQYF
>TRBD1|.|TRBJ1-4|15|TRBV5-1
TGCGCCAGCAGCCTGCAGACAGGGTGGAGTGAAAAACTGTTTTTT
CASSLQTGWSEKLFF
>.|.|TRBJ1-1|14|TRBV9
TGTGCCAGCAGACCCCTCGGCGGGAACACTGAAGCTTTCTTT
CASRPLGGNTEAFF
>.|.|TRBJ1-6|15|TRBV6-6
TGTGCCAGCAGTTACTCGAACTCAGAGAATTCACCCCTCCACTTT
CASSYSNSENSPLHF
>.|.|TRBJ2-2|16|TRBV11-2
TGTGCCAGCAGCTTAGATCAATTTAAGGTTCCCGGGGAGCTGTTTTTT
CASSLDQFKVPGELFF
>TRBD1|few|TRBJ2-6|16|TRBV29-1
TGCAGCGTTGCCCCGTCCAGGGGGCCTGGGGCCAACGTCCTGACTTTC
CSVAPSRGPGANVLTF
>TRBD2|.|TRBJ2-7|17|TRBV5-1
TGCGCCAGCAGAACGGGACTAGCGGGAGCTCCCTCCTACGAGCAGTACTTC
CASRTGLAGAPSYEQYF
>.|.|TRBJ2-1|14|TRBV5-4
TGTGCCAGCAGCTTAACGGGGCCTTACAATGAGCAGTTCTTC
CASSLTGPYNEQFF
>.|once|TRBJ1-3|12|TRBV5-6
TGTGCCAGCAGCTTAAAGGGAAACACCATATATTTT
CASSLKGNTIYF
>TRBD1|.|TRBJ2-3|16|TRBV6-5
TGTGCCAGCAGTTACTCGGGGACAGGGCGGGCAGATACGCAGTATTTT
CASSYSGTGRADTQYF
>.|.|TRBJ2-7|14|TRBV7-2
TGTGCCAGCAGTCCCGGGGGCGGGATTTACGAGCAGTACTTC
CASSPGGGIYEQYF
>.|.|TRBJ2-6|16|TRBV6-5
TGTGCCAGCAGTTACTCGCGCCGCTCTGGGGCCAACGTCCTGACTTTC
CASSYSRRSGANVLTF
>.|.|TRBJ2-6|17|TRBV5-1
TGCGCCAGCAGCTTATCCACCAGGACAATTAGGGCCAACGTCCTGACTTTC
CASSLSTRTIRANVLTF
>.|.|TRBJ1-1|11|TRBV6-4
TGTGCCAGCAGTGACGGGGAGGAAGCTTTCTTT
CASSDGEEAFF
>.|.|TRBJ2-2|14|TRBV10-3
TGTGCCATCAGTGACCACCAGGGGTCTGGGGAGCTGTTTTTT
CAISDHQGSGELFF
>TRBD1|.|TRBJ1-1|14|TRBV4-1
TGCGCCAGCCGAAGCGGGACAGGGTGGCCTGAAGCTTTCTTT
CASRSGTGWPEAFF
>.|.|TRBJ2-3|16|TRBV13
TGTGCCAGCAGCTCCCGATGGGGGGCTGGAACAGATACGCAGTATTTT
CASSSRWGAGTDTQYF
>.|few|TRBJ2-2|15|TRBV4-2
TGTGCCAGCAGCCAAGTACTAGCCCCTGACGGGGAGCTGTTTTTT
CASSQVLAPDGELFF
>.|few|TRBJ1-1|13|TRBV27
TGTGCCAGCAGTTTACGGGGGTCCACTGAAGCTTTCTTT
CASSLRGSTEAFF
>.|once|TRBJ2-5|15|TRBV6-1
TGTGCCAGCACCGAAACACAGGGCTGGGGGGAGACCCAGTACTTC
CASTETQGWGETQYF
>.|.|TRBJ1-5|13|TRBV6-1
TGTGCCAGCCACGACATGGGCGTTCAGCCCCAGCATTTT
CASHDMGVQPQHF
>TRBD1|.|TRBJ1-1|15|TRBV6-5
TGTGCCAGCAGTTATACAGGGGGAGGGGACACTGAAGCTTTCTTT
CASSYTGGGDTEAFF
>.|few|TRBJ2-5|15|TRBV11-3
TGTGCCAGCAGCTTAGGACGGGACTCAAGGGAGACCCAGTACTTC
CASSLGRDSRETQYF
>.|few|TRBJ1-2|13|TRBV6-5
TGTGCCAGCAGTAGGGCCCCAGATTATGGCTACACCTTC
CASSRAPDYGYTF
>TRBD1|.|TRBJ1-2|14|TRBV10-3
TGTGCCATCAGTAGTGCAGGGGGTAACTATGGCTACACCTTC
CAISSAGGNYGYTF
>.|.|TRBJ2-1|16|TRBV4-3
TGCGCCAGCAGCCAGAAAACTAGCACGTCCTACAATGAGCAGTTCTTC
CASSQKTSTSYNEQFF
>.|.|TRBJ2-2|13|TRBV5-1
TGCGCCAGCAGCTTGGTATACACCGGGGAGCTGTTTTTT
CASSLVYTGELFF
>.|.|TRBJ1-1|15|TRBV5-4
TGTGCCAGCAGCAGCCCCAGGGAGGGGAACACTGAAGCTTTCTTT
CASSSPREGNTEAFF
>.|once|TRBJ1-2|14|TRBV5-1
TGCGCCAGCAGTTCGTGGGGCTCGGCGCCTAGCTACACCTTC
CASSSWGSAPSYTF
>TRBD2|.|TRBJ2-1|15|TRBV7-2
TGTGCCAGCAAACCACTAGCGGCTTTGAGGAATGAGCAGTTCTTC
CASKPLAALRNEQFF
>.|.|TRBJ1-4|15|TRBV7-2
TGTGCCAGCAGAAGAGGGTGGGCAGGGAATGAAAAACTGTTTTTT
CASRRGWAGNEKLFF
>TRBD2|.|TRBJ2-3|16|TRBV5-1
TGCGCCAGCAGCTTGGGAGCGGGAGGGCCGAGAGATACGCAGTATTTT
CASSLGAGGPRDTQYF
>.|.|TRBJ1-1|14|TRBV28
TGTGCCAGCAGTTCCCCCGGGGGCTACACTGAAGCTTTCTTT
CASSSPGGYTEAFF
>.|.|TRBJ2-2|15|TRBV5-4
TGTGCCAGCAGGGACGGACAGAAGAACACCGGGGAGCTGTTTTTT
CASRDGQKNTGELFF
>TRBD1|.|TRBJ2-3|15|TRBV6-5
TGTGCCAGCAGTTACGGGACAGTAGAACCAGATACGCAGTATTTT
CASSYGTVEPDTQYF
>TRBD1|few|TRBJ1-2|15|TRBV7-9
TGTGCCAGCAGCTTAGCGCAGGGGGCGGGAGATGGCTACACCTTC
CASSLAQGAGDGYTF
>.|.|TRBJ2-3|13|TRBV6-1
TGTGCCAGCAGTGAAATTCGGTCAGATACGCAGTATTTT
CASSEIRSDTQYF